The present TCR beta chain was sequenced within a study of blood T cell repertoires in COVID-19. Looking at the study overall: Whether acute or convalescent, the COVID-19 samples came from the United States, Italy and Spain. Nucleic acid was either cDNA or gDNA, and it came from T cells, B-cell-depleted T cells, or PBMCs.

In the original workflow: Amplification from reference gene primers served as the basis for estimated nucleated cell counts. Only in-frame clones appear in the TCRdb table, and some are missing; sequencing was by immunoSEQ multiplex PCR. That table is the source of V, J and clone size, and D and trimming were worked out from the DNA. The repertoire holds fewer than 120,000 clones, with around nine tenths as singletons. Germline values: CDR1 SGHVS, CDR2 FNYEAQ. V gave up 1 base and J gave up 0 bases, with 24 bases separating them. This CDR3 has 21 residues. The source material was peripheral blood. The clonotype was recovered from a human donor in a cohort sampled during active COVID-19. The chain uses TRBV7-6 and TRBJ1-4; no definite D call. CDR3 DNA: TGTGCCAGCAGCTTAGTTCACGGAGGCGCGTCCACAACTTCAACTAATGAAAAACTGTTTTTT. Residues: CASSLVHGGASTTSTNEKLFF.